This record looks at one TCR beta chain sequence and its context. Its antigen is still unknown. CDR3 length equals 15 residues. Germline V gene sequence: CDR1 LNHNV, CDR2 YYDKDF (reference sequence). Trimming cost V 8 bases and J 5 bases, with 19 bases left between them. The data stem from a study of blood T cells in healthy people across ages. Study findings and constraints: Getting older went along with TCR beta diversity per million T cells dropping roughly linearly.

With a J-beta primer mix and a sample-barcoded 5' primer, a second PCR ran about 7 to 11 cycles. Template switching added a 12-random-nucleotide identifier to every cDNA molecule. TCRdb re-called the 5' RACE reads through MiXCR, storing one row per CDR3 protein. Among about 1.8 million distinct CDR3 sequences listed, 49% were seen once. This chain links TRBV15 with TRBJ1-5, with D possibly TRBD1 on 5 matching bases. The sequenced sample was blood. This receptor was identified in a woman between 40 and 55 years old in good health. Here the CDR3 DNA reads TGTGCCACCTCTGTGGAGGGCGGGGGACATCAGCCCCAGCATTTT. It translates to CATSVEGGGHQPQHF.